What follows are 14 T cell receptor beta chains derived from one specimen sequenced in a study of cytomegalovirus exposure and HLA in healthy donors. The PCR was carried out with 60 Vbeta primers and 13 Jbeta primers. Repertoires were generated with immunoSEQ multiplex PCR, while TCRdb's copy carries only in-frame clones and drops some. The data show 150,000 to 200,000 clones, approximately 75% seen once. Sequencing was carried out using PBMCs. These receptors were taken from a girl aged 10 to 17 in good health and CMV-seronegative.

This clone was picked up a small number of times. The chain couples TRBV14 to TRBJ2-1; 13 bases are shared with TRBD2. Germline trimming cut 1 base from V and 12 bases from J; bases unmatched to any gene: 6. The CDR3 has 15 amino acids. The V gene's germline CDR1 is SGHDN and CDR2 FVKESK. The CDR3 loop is CASSQGLAGGRVQFF. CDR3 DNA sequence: TGTGCCAGCAGCCAAGGACTAGCGGGGGGCAGAGTGCAGTTCTTC.

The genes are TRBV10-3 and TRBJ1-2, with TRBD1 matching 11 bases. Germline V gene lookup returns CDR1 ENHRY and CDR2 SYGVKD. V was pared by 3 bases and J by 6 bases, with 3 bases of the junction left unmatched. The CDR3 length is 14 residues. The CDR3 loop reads CAISDPGQGDGYTF. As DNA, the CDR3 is TGTGCCATCAGTGATCCGGGACAGGGGGATGGCTACACCTTC.

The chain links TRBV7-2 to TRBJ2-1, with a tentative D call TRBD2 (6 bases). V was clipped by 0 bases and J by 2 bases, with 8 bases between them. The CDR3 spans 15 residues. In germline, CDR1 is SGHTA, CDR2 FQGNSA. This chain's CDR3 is CASSLAAGTYNEQFF. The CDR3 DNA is TGTGCCAGCAGCTTAGCCGCGGGGACCTACAATGAGCAGTTCTTC.

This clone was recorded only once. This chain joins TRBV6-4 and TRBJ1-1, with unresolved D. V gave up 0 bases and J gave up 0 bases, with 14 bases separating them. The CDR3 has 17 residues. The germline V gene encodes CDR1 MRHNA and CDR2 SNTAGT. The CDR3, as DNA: TGTGCCAGCAGTGACTCTCTGGGAGAATACATGAACACTGAAGCTTTCTTT. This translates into CASSDSLGEYMNTEAFF.

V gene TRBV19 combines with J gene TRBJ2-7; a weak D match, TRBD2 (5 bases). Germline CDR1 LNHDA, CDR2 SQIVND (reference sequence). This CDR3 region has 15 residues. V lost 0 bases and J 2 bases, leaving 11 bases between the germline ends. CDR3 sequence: CASSIDGGFTYEQYF. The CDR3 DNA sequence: TGTGCCAGTAGTATAGATGGCGGGTTTACCTACGAGCAGTACTTC.

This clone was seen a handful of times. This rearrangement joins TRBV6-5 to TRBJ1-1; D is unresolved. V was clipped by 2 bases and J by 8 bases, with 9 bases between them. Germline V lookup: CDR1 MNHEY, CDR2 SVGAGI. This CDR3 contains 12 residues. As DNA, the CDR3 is TGTGCCAGCAGTTACGGAGGCAGCGAAGCTTTCTTT. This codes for CASSYGGSEAFF.

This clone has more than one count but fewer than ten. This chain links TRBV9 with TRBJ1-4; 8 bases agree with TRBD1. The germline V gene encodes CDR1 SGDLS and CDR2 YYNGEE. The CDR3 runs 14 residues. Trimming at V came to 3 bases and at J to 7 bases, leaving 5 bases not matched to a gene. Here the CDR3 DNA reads TGTGCCAGCAGCGCCTCAGGGGGCGGTGAAAAACTGTTTTTT. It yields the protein CASSASGGGEKLFF.

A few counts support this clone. The CDR3: CASSYAPGETQYF. The CDR3 nucleotides are TGCGCCAGCAGTTATGCCCCCGGGGAGACCCAGTACTTC. J is TRBJ2-5 and V is TRBV10-1; D ambiguous. In germline, CDR1 is WNHNN, CDR2 SYGVQD (reference sequence). The CDR3 contains 13 residues. With 5 bases removed from V and 5 bases from J, the gap between germline ends came to 12 bases.

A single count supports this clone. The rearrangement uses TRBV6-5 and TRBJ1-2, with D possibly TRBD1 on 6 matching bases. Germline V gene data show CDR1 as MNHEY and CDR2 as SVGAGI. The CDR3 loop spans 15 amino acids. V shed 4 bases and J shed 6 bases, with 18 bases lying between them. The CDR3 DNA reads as TGTGCCAGCAGTTCCCTCCTCCAGGGGAGCGATGGCTACACCTTC. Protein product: CASSSLLQGSDGYTF.

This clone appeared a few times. The CDR3 sequence is CARTSSGELFF. DNA for the CDR3: TGTGCCAGGACTAGCTCCGGGGAGCTGTTTTTT. The rearrangement joins TRBV2 to TRBJ2-2; the match to TRBD2 covers 7 bases. Looked up from germline, CDR1 is SNHLY and CDR2 is FYNNEI. V was clipped by 9 bases and J by 6 bases; unmatched bases: 1. The CDR3 covers 11 residues.

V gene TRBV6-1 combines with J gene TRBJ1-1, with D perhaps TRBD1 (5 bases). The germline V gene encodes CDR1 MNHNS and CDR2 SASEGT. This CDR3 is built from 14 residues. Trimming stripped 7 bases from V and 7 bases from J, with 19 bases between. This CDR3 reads CASTTGRGSGEAFF. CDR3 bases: TGTGCCAGCACTACTGGTCGGGGGAGTGGTGAAGCTTTCTTT.

For the CDR3, the DNA is TGTGCCACCAGCAGAGGGGACACCCCCTATGGCTACACCTTC. Translating gives CATSRGDTPYGYTF. The gene calls are TRBV15 and TRBJ1-2; TRBD1 is a possible D gene (6 bases). Trimming cost V 1 base and J 4 bases, with 10 bases left between them. Germline assignment: CDR1 LNHNV and CDR2 YYDKDF (reference sequence). CDR3 size: 14 residues.

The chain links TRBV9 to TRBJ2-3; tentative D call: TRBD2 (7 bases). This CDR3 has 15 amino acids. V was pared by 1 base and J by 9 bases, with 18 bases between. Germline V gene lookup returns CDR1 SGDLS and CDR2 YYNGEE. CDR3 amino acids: CASSVKGGASGTQYF. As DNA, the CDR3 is TGTGCCAGCAGCGTAAAAGGGGGGGCGTCGGGGACGCAGTATTTT. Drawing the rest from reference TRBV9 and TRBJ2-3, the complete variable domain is DSGVTQTPKHLITATGQRVTLRCSPRSGDLSVYWYQQSLDQGLQFLIQYYNGEERAKGNILERFSAQQFPDLHSELNLSSLELGDSALYFCASSVKGGASGTQYFGPGTRLTVL.

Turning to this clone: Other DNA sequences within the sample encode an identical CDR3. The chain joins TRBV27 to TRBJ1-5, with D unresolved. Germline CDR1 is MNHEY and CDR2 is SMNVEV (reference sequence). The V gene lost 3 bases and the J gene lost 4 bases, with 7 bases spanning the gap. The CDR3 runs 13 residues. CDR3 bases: TGTGCCAGCAGTTTTAGAGGGAATCAGCCCCAGCATTTT. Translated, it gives CASSFRGNQPQHF.